These T cell receptor beta chains were read from a single sample in a study of shared clonotypes between healthy human individuals. Repertoires were generated with immunoSEQ multiplex PCR, while TCRdb's copy carries only in-frame clones and drops some. This repertoire shows some 2.3 million clones, 93% found once; its top ten account for approximately 0.4%. Input material: naive CD4+ T cells from PBMCs. These TCRs come from a man aged 18 to 35 in good health. Some clones in this sample may be carry-over from other donors' samples. Each CDR3 is given with its conserved first and last residue. The order of the fields is clone size, J gene, V gene, D gene, CDR3 protein, CDR3 DNA. A D gene is named only where the DNA matches it firmly. Size values are once, few and many counts, or a class for expanded clones, and some rows have none.

abundance: NA; j_gene: TRBJ2-5; v_gene: TRBV5-1; d_gene: TRBD2; CDR3aa: CASSPGRAGGLPGETQYF; CDR3nt: TGCGCCAGCAGCCCCGGGCGAGCGGGAGGTCTACCGGGAGAGACCCAGTACTTC
abundance: NA; j_gene: TRBJ2-5; v_gene: TRBV4-1; d_gene: NA; CDR3aa: CASVTYRGQETQYF; CDR3nt: TGCGCCAGCGTGACATACCGGGGCCAAGAGACCCAGTACTTC
abundance: few; j_gene: TRBJ1-5; v_gene: TRBV10-2; d_gene: NA; CDR3aa: CASSEGPRESNQPQHF; CDR3nt: TGCGCCAGCAGTGAGGGGCCGCGGGAGAGCAATCAGCCCCAGCATTTT
abundance: NA; j_gene: TRBJ1-2; v_gene: TRBV5-1; d_gene: TRBD1; CDR3aa: CASSLPGQGNYGYTF; CDR3nt: TGCGCCAGCAGCCTCCCCGGACAGGGGAACTATGGCTACACCTTC
abundance: NA; j_gene: TRBJ2-3; v_gene: TRBV7-9; d_gene: NA; CDR3aa: CASTRREKDTQYF; CDR3nt: TGTGCCAGCACCCGAAGGGAGAAGGATACGCAGTATTTT
abundance: NA; j_gene: TRBJ2-5; v_gene: TRBV27; d_gene: NA; CDR3aa: CASSRGTAKETQYF; CDR3nt: TGTGCCAGCAGTCGGGGGACAGCCAAAGAGACCCAGTACTTC
abundance: NA; j_gene: TRBJ2-7; v_gene: TRBV7-9; d_gene: NA; CDR3aa: CASSAGSYEQYF; CDR3nt: TGTGCCAGCAGCGCAGGGTCCTACGAGCAGTACTTC
abundance: NA; j_gene: TRBJ1-1; v_gene: TRBV28; d_gene: NA; CDR3aa: CASSSPGATLTEAFF; CDR3nt: TGTGCCAGCAGTTCCCCAGGGGCCACCCTCACTGAAGCTTTCTTT
abundance: NA; j_gene: TRBJ2-3; v_gene: TRBV11-2; d_gene: TRBD2; CDR3aa: CASSFLAGAIDTQYF; CDR3nt: TGTGCCAGCAGCTTCTTAGCGGGAGCTATAGATACGCAGTATTTT
abundance: NA; j_gene: TRBJ1-5; v_gene: TRBV28; d_gene: NA; CDR3aa: CASTNNPGSGNQPQHF; CDR3nt: TGTGCCAGCACAAACAACCCAGGGAGCGGCAATCAGCCCCAGCATTTT
abundance: NA; j_gene: TRBJ2-7; v_gene: TRBV6-6; d_gene: TRBD2; CDR3aa: CASGAASGSDEQYF; CDR3nt: TGTGCCAGCGGGGCGGCTAGCGGGAGCGACGAGCAGTACTTC
abundance: few; j_gene: TRBJ1-2; v_gene: TRBV7-9; d_gene: NA; CDR3aa: CASSRQVGADYGYTF; CDR3nt: TGTGCCAGCAGCCGCCAAGTTGGGGCCGACTATGGCTACACCTTC
abundance: NA; j_gene: TRBJ2-1; v_gene: TRBV6-4; d_gene: NA; CDR3aa: CASSAERTAYNEQFF; CDR3nt: TGTGCCAGCAGTGCGGAGCGTACTGCCTACAATGAGCAGTTCTTC
abundance: NA; j_gene: TRBJ1-2; v_gene: TRBV19; d_gene: NA; CDR3aa: CASNSGAYGYTF; CDR3nt: TGTGCCAGTAACTCCGGAGCCTATGGCTACACCTTC
abundance: NA; j_gene: TRBJ2-1; v_gene: TRBV4-3; d_gene: NA; CDR3aa: CASSQDYTGPYNEQFF; CDR3nt: TGCGCCAGCAGCCAAGATTACACGGGACCTTACAATGAGCAGTTCTTC
abundance: NA; j_gene: TRBJ2-3; v_gene: TRBV14; d_gene: NA; CDR3aa: CASSRRTDTQYF; CDR3nt: TGTGCCAGCAGCCGGAGGACAGATACGCAGTATTTT
abundance: NA; j_gene: TRBJ2-1; v_gene: TRBV28; d_gene: NA; CDR3aa: CASISAGTDYNEQFF; CDR3nt: TGTGCCAGCATATCGGCGGGGACGGATTACAATGAGCAGTTCTTC
abundance: NA; j_gene: TRBJ2-7; v_gene: TRBV7-6; d_gene: TRBD2; CDR3aa: CASSPLAGGPYEQYF; CDR3nt: TGTGCCAGCAGCCCCCTAGCGGGAGGCCCCTACGAGCAGTACTTC
abundance: once; j_gene: TRBJ1-2; v_gene: TRBV6-5; d_gene: TRBD1; CDR3aa: CASSYSGTGDNGYTF; CDR3nt: TGTGCCAGCAGTTACTCCGGGACAGGGGACAATGGCTACACCTTC
abundance: NA; j_gene: TRBJ1-1; v_gene: TRBV9; d_gene: NA; CDR3aa: CASSVGQGRNTEAFF; CDR3nt: TGTGCCAGCAGCGTAGGCCAGGGAAGGAATACTGAAGCTTTCTTT
abundance: NA; j_gene: TRBJ2-1; v_gene: TRBV4-1; d_gene: NA; CDR3aa: CASGGRGYNEQFF; CDR3nt: TGCGCCAGCGGCGGGCGGGGATACAATGAGCAGTTCTTC
abundance: NA; j_gene: TRBJ1-5; v_gene: TRBV27; d_gene: NA; CDR3aa: CASSEQGSPQHF; CDR3nt: TGTGCCAGCAGCGAACAGGGTTCGCCCCAGCATTTT
abundance: NA; j_gene: TRBJ2-2; v_gene: TRBV29-1; d_gene: NA; CDR3aa: CSVSRGSNTGELFF; CDR3nt: TGCAGCGTTAGTCGGGGCTCGAACACCGGGGAGCTGTTTTTT
abundance: NA; j_gene: TRBJ2-5; v_gene: TRBV18; d_gene: NA; CDR3aa: CASSPLSQSQETQYF; CDR3nt: TGTGCCAGCTCACCACTTAGTCAGAGCCAAGAGACCCAGTACTTC
abundance: NA; j_gene: TRBJ2-1; v_gene: TRBV5-1; d_gene: NA; CDR3aa: CASSSGKGGYNEQFF; CDR3nt: TGCGCCAGCAGCTCAGGAAAGGGAGGATACAATGAGCAGTTCTTC
abundance: NA; j_gene: TRBJ2-3; v_gene: TRBV7-3; d_gene: TRBD2; CDR3aa: CASSYVAGGMTDTQYF; CDR3nt: TGTGCCAGCAGCTACGTAGCGGGAGGGATGACAGATACGCAGTATTTT
abundance: NA; j_gene: TRBJ2-5; v_gene: TRBV9; d_gene: NA; CDR3aa: CASSLGKGQPYQETQYF; CDR3nt: TGTGCCAGCAGCCTTGGGAAGGGGCAGCCGTACCAAGAGACCCAGTACTTC
abundance: once; j_gene: TRBJ2-2; v_gene: TRBV5-4; d_gene: NA; CDR3aa: CASSTEVDYTGELFF; CDR3nt: TGTGCCAGCAGCACCGAGGTGGACTACACCGGGGAGCTGTTTTTT
abundance: NA; j_gene: TRBJ2-1; v_gene: TRBV5-4; d_gene: TRBD2; CDR3aa: CASSSRLAGGPVDEQFF; CDR3nt: TGTGCCAGCAGCTCCCGACTAGCGGGAGGGCCCGTGGATGAGCAGTTCTTC
abundance: NA; j_gene: TRBJ2-5; v_gene: TRBV29-1; d_gene: NA; CDR3aa: CSGGERRETQYF; CDR3nt: TGCAGCGGGGGAGAGAGGCGGGAGACCCAGTACTTC
abundance: once; j_gene: TRBJ1-5; v_gene: TRBV27; d_gene: NA; CDR3aa: CASSLGPPYSNQPQHF; CDR3nt: TGTGCCAGCAGTTTAGGACCCCCCTATAGCAATCAGCCCCAGCATTTT
abundance: NA; j_gene: TRBJ2-5; v_gene: TRBV7-9; d_gene: NA; CDR3aa: CASERDQETQYF; CDR3nt: TGTGCCAGCGAAAGGGACCAAGAGACCCAGTACTTC
abundance: NA; j_gene: TRBJ2-1; v_gene: TRBV11-2; d_gene: NA; CDR3aa: CASSSRGGNEQFF; CDR3nt: TGTGCCAGCAGCTCCAGGGGCGGGAATGAGCAGTTCTTC
abundance: NA; j_gene: TRBJ1-2; v_gene: TRBV6-5; d_gene: NA; CDR3aa: CASSSGPLYGYTF; CDR3nt: TGTGCCAGCAGTTCCGGTCCCCTCTATGGCTACACCTTC
abundance: NA; j_gene: TRBJ1-1; v_gene: TRBV30; d_gene: NA; CDR3aa: CAWSLAGDEAFF; CDR3nt: TGTGCCTGGAGTTTGGCGGGGGATGAAGCTTTCTTT
abundance: NA; j_gene: TRBJ1-1; v_gene: TRBV10-3; d_gene: NA; CDR3aa: CAIGRESDTEAFF; CDR3nt: TGTGCCATCGGGAGGGAATCGGACACTGAAGCTTTCTTT
abundance: NA; j_gene: TRBJ1-3; v_gene: TRBV11-2; d_gene: NA; CDR3aa: CASSLHTMTSGNTIYF; CDR3nt: TGTGCCAGCAGCCTCCACACGATGACCTCTGGAAACACCATATATTTT
abundance: NA; j_gene: TRBJ2-1; v_gene: TRBV28; d_gene: TRBD2; CDR3aa: CASSFPGLAGEQFF; CDR3nt: TGTGCCAGCAGTTTCCCTGGACTAGCGGGGGAGCAGTTCTTC
abundance: NA; j_gene: TRBJ1-5; v_gene: TRBV5-5; d_gene: TRBD1; CDR3aa: CASSYTGGNQPQHF; CDR3nt: TGTGCCAGCAGCTATACAGGGGGCAATCAGCCCCAGCATTTT
abundance: once; j_gene: TRBJ1-4; v_gene: TRBV7-9; d_gene: NA; CDR3aa: CASSLGALATGIEKLFF; CDR3nt: TGTGCCAGCAGCTTAGGTGCATTGGCGACAGGAATTGAAAAACTGTTTTTT
abundance: NA; j_gene: TRBJ1-5; v_gene: TRBV6-6; d_gene: NA; CDR3aa: CASSYSPGASNQPQHF; CDR3nt: TGTGCCAGCAGTTACTCTCCGGGGGCGAGCAATCAGCCCCAGCATTTT
abundance: once; j_gene: TRBJ1-2; v_gene: TRBV7-2; d_gene: TRBD1; CDR3aa: CASSLGTGGRGYTF; CDR3nt: TGTGCCAGCAGCTTAGGGACAGGGGGTCGGGGCTACACCTTC
abundance: NA; j_gene: TRBJ2-3; v_gene: TRBV7-9; d_gene: NA; CDR3aa: CASGLFMGQTVDTQYF; CDR3nt: TGTGCCAGCGGTTTGTTTATGGGCCAAACGGTAGATACGCAGTATTTT
abundance: NA; j_gene: TRBJ2-1; v_gene: TRBV5-1; d_gene: TRBD1; CDR3aa: CASSSTGGAYNEQFF; CDR3nt: TGCGCCAGCAGCTCGACAGGGGGGGCCTACAATGAGCAGTTCTTC
abundance: NA; j_gene: TRBJ1-2; v_gene: TRBV6-6; d_gene: NA; CDR3aa: CASSYSLQVYGYTF; CDR3nt: TGTGCCAGCAGTTACTCTCTTCAGGTGTATGGCTACACCTTC
abundance: NA; j_gene: TRBJ2-7; v_gene: TRBV27; d_gene: NA; CDR3aa: CASSLRDTTTYEQYF; CDR3nt: TGTGCCAGCAGTCTCCGGGACACAACTACCTACGAGCAGTACTTC